This T cell receptor beta chain was recovered during a study of control samples from healthy donors and cancer patients. Germline V gene sequence: CDR1 MNHEY, CDR2 SVGAGI. V lost 7 bases and J 2 bases, leaving 5 bases between the germline ends. The CDR3 covers 11 residues. Clones were sequenced by immunoSEQ multiplex PCR, and TCRdb holds only the in-frame ones, with some missing. The profile covers about 130,000 clones, with 85% to 95% appearing a single time and roughly 9.4% taken by the ten largest. Source material: blood. V is TRBV6-5 and J is TRBJ1-2; the D is unclear. The receptor was isolated from a man aged 18 to 30 in good health. The CDR3 DNA is TGTGCCAGCACCGGGAACTATGGCTACACCTTC. It specifies CASTGNYGYTF.